The entry below gives a single TCR beta chain sequence along with its context. The data originate from a study of T cell responses to AZD1222 COVID-19 vaccine. V was cut by 3 bases and J by 3 bases, with 12 bases left in between. Germline V gene lookup returns CDR1 MDHEN and CDR2 SYDVKM. The CDR3 is made up of 15 amino acids. Produced via immunoSEQ multiplex PCR; TCRdb's table is partial and in-frame only. The sample consists of 120,000 to 150,000 clones, 85% to 95% of them appearing once. This receptor was obtained from an adult in good health. Sample: peripheral blood, taken on day 0 of MenACWY control vaccination. The V gene is TRBV28, the J gene TRBJ2-1; D is ambiguous. This chain's CDR3 is CASSLGSKGYNEQFF. CDR3 in DNA: TGTGCCAGCAGTTTGGGTAGCAAGGGCTACAATGAGCAGTTCTTC.